What follows are 5 T cell receptor beta chains derived from one specimen sequenced in a study of CD8 T cells in Susac syndrome. Reverse transcription of about 0.5 to 1 ug RNA used random hexamers. MiXCR, run by TCRdb on the immunoSEQ multiplex PCR reads, gives a single entry per CDR3 protein. The repertoire holds 300,000 to 350,000 distinct CDR3 sequences, with around 90% as singletons. The specimen sequenced was CD4+ T cells from PBMCs. Receptors originate from a human donor with multiple sclerosis.

This clonotype was counted between two and nine times. V usage is TRBV19 and J usage is TRBJ1-1, with D unclear. Trimming left V 5 bases short and J 0 bases short, with 10 bases between. Germline values: CDR1 LNHDA, CDR2 SQIVND (reference sequence). The CDR3 spans 14 residues. DNA of the CDR3: TGTGCCAGTAGTCCCCGGGTTCTGAACACTGAAGCTTTCTTT. It specifies CASSPRVLNTEAFF.

The V call is TRBV24-1, the J call TRBJ2-5; 8 bases are a match to TRBD1. This CDR3 has 16 residues. Germline CDR1 KGHDR, CDR2 SFDVKD. V trimming: 5 bases; J trimming: 5 bases; junction bases outside the gene matches: 12. As DNA, the CDR3 is TGTGCCACCAGTGTCGCACCGGACAGGGTAGTGGAGACCCAGTACTTC. This translates into CATSVAPDRVVETQYF.

The chain links TRBV5-1 to TRBJ1-2, with D perhaps TRBD1 (5 bases). Germline V gives CDR1 SGHRS, CDR2 YFSETQ. The length of the CDR3 is 14 residues. Trimming cost V 4 bases and J 0 bases, with 10 bases left between them. CDR3 loop: CASSPLGPNYGYTF. DNA of the CDR3: TGCGCCAGCAGCCCCTTGGGACCTAACTATGGCTACACCTTC.

This rearrangement joins TRBV30 to TRBJ2-3; D gene ambiguous. Germline V gene data show CDR1 as GTSNPN and CDR2 as SVGIG (reference sequence). CDR3 length equals 11 residues. The V gene lost 4 bases and the J gene lost 7 bases, with 9 bases spanning the gap. CDR3 amino acids: CAWTQKHTQYF. CDR3 in DNA: TGTGCCTGGACCCAAAAACATACGCAGTATTTT.

The chain has TRBV30 and TRBJ1-1; D may be TRBD1 (5 bases). Trimming left V 1 base short and J 1 base short, with 7 bases between. This CDR3 spans 13 amino acids. Germline assignment: CDR1 GTSNPN and CDR2 SVGIG (reference sequence). CDR3 loop: CAWSGGGNTEAFF. The CDR3 coding sequence is TGTGCCTGGAGTGGCGGGGGGAACACTGAAGCTTTCTTT.